These 20 T cell receptor beta chains originate from one sample sequenced in a study of T cell responses to AZD1222 COVID-19 vaccine. The data were produced by immunoSEQ multiplex PCR, yet TCRdb's version contains in-frame clones alone and is incomplete. Among about 210,000 clones, about 95% were seen once, and the ten largest hold over 1.5%. The source material was peripheral blood, sampled 28 days after the second dose of the MenACWY control vaccine. Receptors were obtained from an adult who received the MenACWY meningococcal vaccine as a control.

This chain connects TRBV7-9 to TRBJ2-5; weak D call: TRBD1 (6 bases). Per germline, CDR1 SEHNR and CDR2 FQNEAQ (reference sequence). CDR3 length: 15 amino acids. Trimming shortened V by 2 bases and J by 3 bases, and 13 bases separated the two germline ends. In DNA form, the CDR3 reads TGTGCCAGCAGCTTATCAGGGGCCCGGGAAGAGACCCAGTACTTC. Protein sequence: CASSLSGAREETQYF.

This clone turned up a few times. This chain uses TRBV5-1 with TRBJ2-1, with TRBD2 as a possible D gene (5 bases). Trimming removed 0 bases from V and 0 bases from J, with 10 bases in between. CDR3 length equals 16 residues. Germline V gene data show CDR1 as SGHRS and CDR2 as YFSETQ. The CDR3: CASSLATGVSYNEQFF. The CDR3 coding sequence is TGCGCCAGCAGCTTGGCCACCGGGGTCTCCTACAATGAGCAGTTCTTC. Supplemented by reference TRBV5-1 and TRBJ2-1, the full variable domain reads KAGVTQTPRYLIKTRGQQVTLSCSPISGHRSVSWYQQTPGQGLQFLFEYFSETQRNKGNFPGRFSGRQFSNSRSEMNVSTLELGDSALYLCASSLATGVSYNEQFFGPGTRLTVL.

This rearrangement joins TRBV30 to TRBJ2-7, with D unclear. The CDR3 extends over 13 amino acids. Germline V lookup: CDR1 GTSNPN, CDR2 SVGIG (reference sequence). Trimming took 3 bases from V and 0 from J, leaving 9 bases between them. The CDR3 DNA follows: TGTGCCTGGAGCCGAACATCCTCCTACGAGCAGTACTTC. Translating gives CAWSRTSSYEQYF.

J is TRBJ1-1 and V is TRBV24-1, with D uncertain. The CDR3 runs 14 residues. Germline CDR1 is KGHDR and CDR2 is SFDVKD. V lost 3 bases to trimming and J lost 1 base, with 8 bases between them. CDR3 region: CATSDPASNTEAFF. CDR3 sequence (DNA): TGTGCCACCAGTGATCCAGCCTCGAACACTGAAGCTTTCTTT.

There are a few counts of this clone. This rearrangement joins TRBV19 to TRBJ1-5; tentatively, D is TRBD1 (5 bases). V was trimmed by 5 bases and J by 5 bases, leaving 19 bases between them. CDR3 size: 16 residues. From germline, CDR1 is LNHDA and CDR2 SQIVND (reference sequence). The CDR3 DNA reads as TGTGCCAGTAGTGCCCCGGGAGGGTGGGGGGATCAGCCCCAGCATTTT. Translating it yields CASSAPGGWGDQPQHF.

The chain recombines TRBV7-2 with TRBJ2-3, with 7 nucleotides matching TRBD2. CDR3 length: 16 residues. Germline V gives CDR1 SGHTA, CDR2 FQGNSA. V was clipped by 0 bases and J by 2 bases; unmatched bases: 5. CDR3 nucleotide sequence: TGTGCCAGCAGCTTAGCGGCTAGCGGAGCCACAGATACGCAGTATTTT. Translation gives CASSLAASGATDTQYF. Full variable domain (missing parts from reference TRBV7-2 and TRBJ2-3): GAGVSQSPSNKVTEKGKDVELRCDPISGHTALYWYRQSLGQGLEFLIYFQGNSAPDKSGLPSDRFSAERTGGSVSTLTIQRTQQEDSAVYLCASSLAASGATDTQYFGPGTRLTVL.

The V and J genes are TRBV5-1 and TRBJ1-2, with 7 bases that match TRBD1. From germline, CDR1 is SGHRS and CDR2 YFSETQ. CDR3 size: 12 residues. V lost 4 bases, J lost 8 bases, and 5 bases stayed unmatched. The CDR3 DNA sequence: TGCGCCAGCAGCCCGGACAGGAAGGGCTACACCTTC. Protein sequence: CASSPDRKGYTF.

The chain links TRBV30 to TRBJ1-6; D call uncertain. CDR1 is GTSNPN and CDR2 is SVGIG in the germline V gene (reference sequence). The CDR3 consists of 13 residues. V lost 0 bases to trimming and J lost 10 bases, with 10 bases between them. CDR3 coding DNA: TGTGCCTGGAGTGTTCGCCAGCTGTCACCCCTCCACTTT. This encodes CAWSVRQLSPLHF.

The chain is built from TRBV15 and TRBJ2-1; D is undetermined. In germline, CDR1 is LNHNV, CDR2 YYDKDF (reference sequence). Trimming removed 0 bases from V and 2 bases from J, with 11 bases in between. The length of the CDR3 is 16 residues. Here the CDR3 reads CATSRDLGQPYNEQFF. CDR3 coding DNA: TGTGCCACCAGCAGAGATTTGGGCCAGCCCTACAATGAGCAGTTCTTC. The variable domain in full, with the rest retrieved from reference TRBV15 and TRBJ2-1, is DAMVIQNPRYQVTQFGKPVTLSCSQTLNHNVMYWYQQKSSQAPKLLFHYYDKDFNNEADTPDNFQSRRPNTSFCFLDIRSPGLGDTAMYLCATSRDLGQPYNEQFFGPGTRLTVL.

The V and J genes are TRBV28 and TRBJ2-1; 9 nucleotides agree with TRBD2. Germline CDR1 reads MDHEN; CDR2 reads SYDVKM. This CDR3 is built from 15 residues. Losses at the gene ends were 1 base for V and 5 bases for J; bases not matched to a gene: 3. The CDR3: CASSLYLAGNNEQFF. DNA of the CDR3: TGTGCCAGCAGTTTATACCTAGCGGGAAACAATGAGCAGTTCTTC.

DNA of the CDR3: TGTGCCAGCAGTTTGGACCGCCGCAGACGCTCCTATAATTCACCCCTCCACTTT. Its translation is CASSLDRRRRSYNSPLHF. The chain has TRBV28 and TRBJ1-6; D call uncertain. Trimming removed 3 bases at V and 0 bases at J, with 15 bases between. CDR1 MDHEN and CDR2 SYDVKM come from the germline V gene. This CDR3 contains 18 residues.

In DNA form, the CDR3 reads TGTGCCAGCAGCTTAATGCGGTATCCGAACACTGAAGCTTTCTTT. Residues: CASSLMRYPNTEAFF. The chain employs TRBV7-3 and TRBJ1-1; D not resolved. The ends were cut back, 1 base at V and 1 base at J, with 10 bases in the middle. CDR3 length: 15 amino acids. Germline V gives CDR1 SGHTA, CDR2 FQGTGA.

The chain uses TRBV6-5 and TRBJ1-6; 10 bases align to TRBD1. The germline V gene has CDR1 MNHEY and CDR2 SVGAGI. V shed 10 bases, J shed 7 bases, and the junction held 7 bases outside the gene matches. The CDR3 covers 14 residues. As DNA, the CDR3 is TGTGCCAACACACGGACAGGGGGGAATTCACCCCTCCACTTT. Translating it yields CANTRTGGNSPLHF.

The chain joins TRBV18 to TRBJ1-2; D is possibly TRBD1 (6 bases). V was shortened by 1 base and J by 3 bases, with 18 bases between the two germline ends. This CDR3 comprises 17 residues. Germline loops: CDR1 KGHSH, CDR2 LQKENI. In nucleotides, the CDR3 is TGTGCCAGCTCACCACGCCGGCCAGGGGACCCAGACTATGGCTACACCTTC. Protein sequence: CASSPRRPGDPDYGYTF.

This clone was found a few times. The J gene is TRBJ1-2, the V gene TRBV10-3; TRBD1 matches 8 bases. CDR1 is ENHRY, CDR2 SYGVKD, per germline. The CDR3 spans 16 residues. The trim removed 0 bases at V and 3 bases at J, leaving 6 bases unmatched. CDR3 bases: TGTGCCATCAGTGAGTCGCCGGACAGGGTAGACTATGGCTACACCTTC. Its translation is CAISESPDRVDYGYTF.

V is TRBV24-1 and J is TRBJ2-1; no clear D gene. The CDR3 length is 16 residues. CDR1 and CDR2 from the germline V gene are KGHDR and SFDVKD. The ends were cut back, 0 bases at V and 0 bases at J, with 8 bases in the middle. The DNA of the CDR3 is TGTGCCACCAGTGATTTGGAGCAGGACTCCTACAATGAGCAGTTCTTC. Its translation: CATSDLEQDSYNEQFF.

Note on this clone: Other DNA sequences within the sample encode an identical CDR3. The rearrangement uses TRBV27 and TRBJ2-7; no firm D call. CDR3 length equals 12 residues. V shed 4 bases and J shed 0 bases, with 4 bases lying between them. The germline V gene has CDR1 MNHEY and CDR2 SMNVEV (reference sequence). The CDR3 DNA is TGTGCCAGCAGTTCCCCCTCCTACGAGCAGTACTTC. Translated: CASSSPSYEQYF.

The chain joins TRBV3-1 (or the pseudogene TRBV3-2) to TRBJ2-6, with TRBD2 matching over 11 bases. The germline V gene has CDR1 LGHDT and CDR2 YNNKEL (reference sequence). This CDR3 region has 16 residues. V lost 6 bases and J lost 0; bases outside the gene matches: 1. The CDR3 nucleotides are TGTGCCAGCAGGGGACTAGCGGTCTCTGGGGCCAACGTCCTGACTTTC. It specifies CASRGLAVSGANVLTF.

This clone was observed a single time. This chain links TRBV2 with TRBJ1-2, with D unclear. The V gene's germline CDR1 is SNHLY and CDR2 FYNNEI. Trimming took 2 bases from V and 2 from J, leaving 12 bases between them. The CDR3 length is 15 residues. Here the CDR3 reads CASSEQQNLNYGYTF. The CDR3 DNA sequence: TGTGCCAGCAGTGAACAGCAGAATCTCAACTATGGCTACACCTTC.

The chain joins TRBV28 to TRBJ1-1; no reliable D call. V was trimmed by 4 bases and J by 1 base, leaving 10 bases between them. The CDR3 loop spans 14 amino acids. Germline CDR1 reads MDHEN; CDR2 reads SYDVKM. CDR3 DNA: TGTGCCAGCAGTTCCCCCGTCGGGAACACTGAAGCTTTCTTT. It codes for CASSSPVGNTEAFF. Drawing the rest from reference TRBV28 and TRBJ1-1, the complete variable domain is DVKVTQSSRYLVKRTGEKVFLECVQDMDHENMFWYRQDPGLGLRLIYFSYDVKMKEKGDIPEGYSVSREKKERFSLILESASTNQTSMYLCASSSPVGNTEAFFGQGTRLTVV.